This TCR beta chain was retrieved from a study of metastatic and nonmetastatic thyroid tumors. In germline, CDR1 is MNHEY, CDR2 SVGEGT. V was pared by 8 bases and J by 5 bases, with 5 bases of the junction left unmatched. CDR3 size: 13 residues. TCRdb reanalyzed the PCR reads via MiXCR. Of about 23,000 clones in the sample, roughly 20% were seen once. Thyroid surgery was performed in patients who had received no treatment beforehand. In its sample, this clone ranks as medium-sized. The sequence derives from a female donor with papillary thyroid cancer or a benign thyroid nodule (not recorded which). Some clones in this sample may be carry-over from other donors' samples. The V and J genes are TRBV6-2 or TRBV6-3 and TRBJ2-3; 9 bases map to TRBD1. Sequencing input: blood. CDR3 in amino acids: CASEGTGRDTQYF. The CDR3 DNA reads TGTGCCAGCGAAGGGACAGGGAGAGATACGCAGTATTTT.